Shown below are 3 T cell receptor beta chains from a single sample sequenced in a study of cytomegalovirus exposure and HLA in healthy donors. The PCR was carried out with 60 Vbeta primers and 13 Jbeta primers. Here immunoSEQ multiplex PCR was the method, and the copy in TCRdb shows in-frame clones only, minus some. The sample includes roughly 150,000 clones, 75% to 80% seen only once; the top ten take roughly 4.3%. Material for sequencing was PBMCs. These receptors all come from a male donor in good health and CMV-seronegative.

V and J are TRBV6-4 and TRBJ2-3; D is undetermined. This CDR3 region has 15 residues. Trimming stripped 2 bases from V and 0 bases from J, with 9 bases between. The germline gives CDR1 MRHNA, CDR2 SNTAGT. CDR3 sequence reads: CASSDAAASTDTQYF. In DNA form, the CDR3 reads TGTGCCAGCAGTGACGCGGCTGCTAGCACAGATACGCAGTATTTT.

This chain uses TRBV7-2 with TRBJ2-7, with 9 bases identical to TRBD1. Germline CDR1 SGHTA, CDR2 FQGNSA. V was clipped by 5 bases and J by 5 bases; unmatched bases: 10. This CDR3 contains 15 residues. This CDR3 is CASSAGQGGSDEQYF. The CDR3 bases are TGTGCCAGCAGCGCGGGACAGGGAGGGAGCGACGAGCAGTACTTC. The whole variable domain, filled in from reference TRBV7-2 and TRBJ2-7, reads GAGVSQSPSNKVTEKGKDVELRCDPISGHTALYWYRQSLGQGLEFLIYFQGNSAPDKSGLPSDRFSAERTGGSVSTLTIQRTQQEDSAVYLCASSAGQGGSDEQYFGPGTRLTVT.

V gene TRBV27 combines with J gene TRBJ1-2; D remains ambiguous. The germline V gene has CDR1 MNHEY and CDR2 SMNVEV (reference sequence). Trimming cost V 1 base and J 1 base, with 7 bases left between them. The CDR3 has 14 residues. CDR3 residues: CASSLYNSNYGYTF. The CDR3 nucleotides read TGTGCCAGCAGTTTATATAACAGTAACTATGGCTACACCTTC.